This T cell receptor (beta chain) was profiled in a study of response to subunit inactivated influenza vaccine. Notes on the study in general: The authors proposed limited new T cell recruitment per seasonal influenza vaccination.

Many counts were recorded for this clonotype. The target antigen is unknown. Each CDR3 protein is one row after TCRdb ran MiXCR on the RT-PCR reads. The data show approximately 530,000 distinct CDR3 sequences, with about 7.6% seen just once and roughly 13% held by the top ten. The CDR3 is 20 amino acids. The germline CDR1 and CDR2 sequences are MNHEY and SMNVEV (reference sequence). The V and J ends lost 2 bases and 2 bases respectively, with 26 bases between them. The genes are TRBV27 and TRBJ2-3, with D hard to call. The source of this sequence is a man between 50 and 70 years old who received an inactivated influenza vaccine. The sequenced sample was PBMCs from blood, obtained less than 30 months after vaccination. The CDR3 loop is CASSLKVHFLSTQYTDTQYF. The CDR3, as DNA: TGTGCCAGCAGTTTAAAGGTCCACTTTCTGTCTACCCAATACACAGATACGCAGTATTTT.